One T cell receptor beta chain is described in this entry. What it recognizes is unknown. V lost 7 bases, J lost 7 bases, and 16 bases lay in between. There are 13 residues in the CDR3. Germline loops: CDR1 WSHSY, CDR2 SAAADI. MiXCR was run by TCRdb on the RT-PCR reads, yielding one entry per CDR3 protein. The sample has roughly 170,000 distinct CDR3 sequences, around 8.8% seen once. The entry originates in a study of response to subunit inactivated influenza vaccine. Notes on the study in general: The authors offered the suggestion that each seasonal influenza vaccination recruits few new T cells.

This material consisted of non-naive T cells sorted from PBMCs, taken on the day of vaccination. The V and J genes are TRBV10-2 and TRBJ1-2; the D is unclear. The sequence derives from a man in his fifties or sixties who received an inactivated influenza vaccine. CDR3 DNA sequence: TGCGCCAGCACCAAAACCCTCAGCGCTGGCTACACCTTC. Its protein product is CASTKTLSAGYTF.